This entry describes one T cell receptor (beta chain). The data are from a study of blood T cell repertoires in COVID-19. Germline CDR1 is PRHDT and CDR2 is FYEKMQ (reference sequence). V was pared by 2 bases and J by 3 bases, with 4 bases of the junction left unmatched. The length of the CDR3 is 15 residues. Produced via immunoSEQ multiplex PCR; TCRdb's table is partial and in-frame only. Of just over 300,000 clones detected, around 90% appear once; the ten largest clones hold more than 2%. This TCR derives from a man younger than 35 with active or convalescent COVID-19. Sequenced input: peripheral blood. The chain recombines TRBV13 with TRBJ2-1; 7 positions agree with TRBD2. In DNA form, the CDR3 reads TGTGCCAGCAGCTTAATGGGGGACTACTACAATGAGCAGTTCTTC. This translates into CASSLMGDYYNEQFF.